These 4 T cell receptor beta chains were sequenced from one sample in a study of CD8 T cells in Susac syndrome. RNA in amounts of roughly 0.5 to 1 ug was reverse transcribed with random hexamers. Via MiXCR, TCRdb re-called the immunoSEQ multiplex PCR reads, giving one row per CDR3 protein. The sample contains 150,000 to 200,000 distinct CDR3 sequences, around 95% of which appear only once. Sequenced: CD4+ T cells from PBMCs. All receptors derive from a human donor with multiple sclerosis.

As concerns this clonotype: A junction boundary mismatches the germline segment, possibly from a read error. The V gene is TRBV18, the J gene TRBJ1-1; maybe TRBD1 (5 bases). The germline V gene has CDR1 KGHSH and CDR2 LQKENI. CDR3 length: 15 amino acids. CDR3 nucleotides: TGTGCCAGCTCACCAGCCTCCGGACAAGGGCGAACACAATTATTT. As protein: CASSPASGQGRTQLF. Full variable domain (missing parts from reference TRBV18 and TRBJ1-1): NAGVMQNPRHLVRRRGQEARLRCSPMKGHSHVYWYRQLPEEGLKFMVYLQKENIIDESGMPKERFSAEFPKEGPSILRIQQVVRGDSAAYFCASSPASGQGRTQLFGQGTRLTVV.

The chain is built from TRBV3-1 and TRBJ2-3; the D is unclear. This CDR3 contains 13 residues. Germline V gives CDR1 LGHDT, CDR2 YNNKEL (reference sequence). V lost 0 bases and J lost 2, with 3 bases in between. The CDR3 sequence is CASSQDYTDTQYF. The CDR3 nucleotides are TGTGCCAGCAGCCAAGATTACACAGATACGCAGTATTTT.

The CDR3 DNA sequence: TGCAGTGCTAGGGACTCGGAGGGGCAGCCCCAGCATTTT. Its protein product is CSARDSEGQPQHF. The chain recombines TRBV20-1 with TRBJ1-5, with a tentative D call TRBD1 (5 bases). The CDR3 is made up of 13 amino acids. Germline V gene data show CDR1 as DFQATT and CDR2 as SNEGSKA (reference sequence). V lost 3 bases to trimming and J lost 7 bases, with 13 bases between them.

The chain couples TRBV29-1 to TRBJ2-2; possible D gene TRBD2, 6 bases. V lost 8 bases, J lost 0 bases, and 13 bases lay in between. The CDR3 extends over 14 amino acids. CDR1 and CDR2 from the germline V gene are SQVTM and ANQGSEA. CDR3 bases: TGCAGCTCAACGGGACTGACGAACACCGGGGAGCTGTTTTTT. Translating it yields CSSTGLTNTGELFF.